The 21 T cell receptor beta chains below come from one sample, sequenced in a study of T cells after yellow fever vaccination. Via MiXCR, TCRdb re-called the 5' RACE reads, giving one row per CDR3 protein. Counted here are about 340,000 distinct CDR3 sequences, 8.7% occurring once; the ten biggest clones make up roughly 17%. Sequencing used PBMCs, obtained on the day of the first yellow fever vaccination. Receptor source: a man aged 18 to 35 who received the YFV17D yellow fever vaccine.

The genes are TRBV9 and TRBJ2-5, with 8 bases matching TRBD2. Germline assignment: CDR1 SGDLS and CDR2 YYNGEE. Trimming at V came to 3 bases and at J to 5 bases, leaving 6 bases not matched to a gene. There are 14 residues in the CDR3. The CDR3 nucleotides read TGTGCCAGCAGCGGTAGCGGGGTGGGGGAGACCCAGTACTTC. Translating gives CASSGSGVGETQYF.

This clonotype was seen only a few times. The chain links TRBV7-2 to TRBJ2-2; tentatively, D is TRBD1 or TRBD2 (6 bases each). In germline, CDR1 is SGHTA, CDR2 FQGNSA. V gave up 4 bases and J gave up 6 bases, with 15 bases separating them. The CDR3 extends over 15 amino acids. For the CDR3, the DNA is TGTGCCAGCAGCTCAATAGGGGGGCAGGCCGGGGAGCTGTTTTTT. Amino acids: CASSSIGGQAGELFF.

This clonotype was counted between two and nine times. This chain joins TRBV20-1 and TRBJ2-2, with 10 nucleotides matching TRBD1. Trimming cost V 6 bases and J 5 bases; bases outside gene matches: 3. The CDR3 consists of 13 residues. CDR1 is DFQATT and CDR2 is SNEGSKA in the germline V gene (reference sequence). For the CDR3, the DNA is TGCAGTGCACGGACAGGGGGGACCGGGGAGCTGTTTTTT. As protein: CSARTGGTGELFF.

CDR3 loop: CSANTGGQGYETQYF. The CDR3 DNA follows: TGCAGTGCAAACACCGGGGGACAGGGTTACGAGACCCAGTACTTC. This chain connects TRBV20-1 to TRBJ2-5, with 9 bases fitting TRBD1. The ends lost 6 bases at V and 5 bases at J; junction bases unmatched: 13. The CDR3 is 15 amino acids. Germline CDR1 DFQATT, CDR2 SNEGSKA (reference sequence).

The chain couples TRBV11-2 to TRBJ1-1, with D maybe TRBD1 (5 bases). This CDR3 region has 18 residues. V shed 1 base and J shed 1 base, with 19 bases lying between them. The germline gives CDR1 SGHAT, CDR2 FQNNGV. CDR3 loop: CASSLGGQIGQGNTEAFF. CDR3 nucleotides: TGTGCCAGCAGCTTAGGTGGCCAAATAGGCCAGGGGAACACTGAAGCTTTCTTT.

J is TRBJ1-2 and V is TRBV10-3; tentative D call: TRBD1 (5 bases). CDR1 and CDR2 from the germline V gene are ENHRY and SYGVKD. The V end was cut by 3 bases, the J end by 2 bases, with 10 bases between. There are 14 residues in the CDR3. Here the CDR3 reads CAISDRVENYGYTF. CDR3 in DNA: TGTGCCATCAGTGACAGGGTGGAAAACTATGGCTACACCTTC.

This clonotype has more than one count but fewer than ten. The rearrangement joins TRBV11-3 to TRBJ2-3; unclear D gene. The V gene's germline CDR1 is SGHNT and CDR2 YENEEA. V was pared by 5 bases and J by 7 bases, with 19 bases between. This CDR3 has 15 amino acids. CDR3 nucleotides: TGTGCCAGCAGCCTATCGGACCAATCCCCCTATACGCAGTATTTT. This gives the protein CASSLSDQSPYTQYF.

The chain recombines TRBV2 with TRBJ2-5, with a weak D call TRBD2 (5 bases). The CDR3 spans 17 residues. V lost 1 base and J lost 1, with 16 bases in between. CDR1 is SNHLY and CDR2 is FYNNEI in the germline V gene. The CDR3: CASSEGGSWGAQETQYF. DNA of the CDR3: TGTGCCAGCAGTGAAGGGGGTTCTTGGGGAGCCCAAGAGACCCAGTACTTC. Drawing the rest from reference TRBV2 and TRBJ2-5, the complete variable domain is EPEVTQTPSHQVTQMGQEVILRCVPISNHLYFYWYRQILGQKVEFLVSFYNNEISEKSEIFDDQFSVERPDGSNFTLKIRSTKLEDSAMYFCASSEGGSWGAQETQYFGPGTRLLVL.

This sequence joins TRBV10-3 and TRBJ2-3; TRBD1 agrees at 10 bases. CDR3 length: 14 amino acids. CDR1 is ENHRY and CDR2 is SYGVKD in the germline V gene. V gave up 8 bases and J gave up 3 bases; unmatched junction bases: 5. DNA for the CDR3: TGTGCCATCCGGGACAGGGGTTTTACAGATACGCAGTATTTT. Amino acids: CAIRDRGFTDTQYF.

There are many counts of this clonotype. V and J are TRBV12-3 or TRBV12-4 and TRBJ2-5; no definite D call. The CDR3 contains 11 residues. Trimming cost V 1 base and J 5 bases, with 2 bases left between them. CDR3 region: CASSLDETQYF. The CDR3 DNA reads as TGTGCCAGCAGTTTAGATGAGACCCAGTACTTC.

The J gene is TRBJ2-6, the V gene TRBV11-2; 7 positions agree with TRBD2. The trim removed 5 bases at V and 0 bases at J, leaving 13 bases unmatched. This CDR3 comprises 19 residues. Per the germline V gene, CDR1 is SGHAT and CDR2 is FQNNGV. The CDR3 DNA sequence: TGTGCCAGCAGCCCTTCGACTAGCCTAGCCTTCTCTGGGGCCAACGTCCTGACTTTC. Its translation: CASSPSTSLAFSGANVLTF.

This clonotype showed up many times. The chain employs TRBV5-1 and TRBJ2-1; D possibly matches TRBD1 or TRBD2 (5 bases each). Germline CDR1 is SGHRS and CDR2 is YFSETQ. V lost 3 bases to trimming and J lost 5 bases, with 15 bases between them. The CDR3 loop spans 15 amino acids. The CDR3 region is CASSYAGTGNNEQFF. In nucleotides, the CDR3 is TGCGCCAGCAGCTACGCCGGGACGGGTAACAATGAGCAGTTCTTC.

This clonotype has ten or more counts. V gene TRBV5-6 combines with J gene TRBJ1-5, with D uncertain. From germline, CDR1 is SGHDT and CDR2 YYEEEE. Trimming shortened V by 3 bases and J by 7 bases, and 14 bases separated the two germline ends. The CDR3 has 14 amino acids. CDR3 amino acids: CASSSSPTEQPQHF. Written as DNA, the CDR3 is TGTGCCAGCAGCTCTAGTCCGACCGAGCAGCCCCAGCATTTT.

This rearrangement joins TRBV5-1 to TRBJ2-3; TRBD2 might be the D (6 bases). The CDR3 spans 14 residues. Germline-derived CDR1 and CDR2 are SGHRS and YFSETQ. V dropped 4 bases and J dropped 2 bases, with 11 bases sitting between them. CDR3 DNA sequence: TGCGCCAGCAGCACCAGGGAGGTCACAGATACGCAGTATTTT. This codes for CASSTREVTDTQYF.

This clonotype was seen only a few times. CDR3 bases: TGCAGTGCTCCCGGACCGACTTACAATGAGCAGTTCTTC. As protein: CSAPGPTYNEQFF. The chain uses TRBV20-1 and TRBJ2-1; D is uncertain. CDR3 length: 13 residues. Trimming took off 5 bases at V and 4 bases at J, with 12 bases between the two ends. Germline V CDR1 and CDR2: DFQATT, SNEGSKA (reference sequence).

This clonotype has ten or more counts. Here the CDR3 reads CASSLVSLAQETQYF. DNA of the CDR3: TGTGCCAGCAGCTTAGTGTCGCTAGCCCAAGAGACCCAGTACTTC. The genes are TRBV7-9 and TRBJ2-5; possibly TRBD2 for D (5 bases). This CDR3 has 15 residues. CDR1 and CDR2 from the germline V gene are SEHNR and FQNEAQ (reference sequence). V dropped 1 base and J dropped 1 base, with 10 bases sitting between them.

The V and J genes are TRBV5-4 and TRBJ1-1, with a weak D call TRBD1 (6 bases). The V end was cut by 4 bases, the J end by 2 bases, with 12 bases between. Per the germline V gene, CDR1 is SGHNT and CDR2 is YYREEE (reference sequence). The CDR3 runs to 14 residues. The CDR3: CASSPDRSNTEAFF. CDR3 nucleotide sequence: TGTGCCAGCAGCCCCGACAGGTCAAACACTGAAGCTTTCTTT.

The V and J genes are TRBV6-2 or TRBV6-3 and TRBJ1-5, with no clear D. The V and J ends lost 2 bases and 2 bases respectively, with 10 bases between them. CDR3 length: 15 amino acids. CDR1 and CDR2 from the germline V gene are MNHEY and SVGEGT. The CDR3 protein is CASSYRVWGNQPQHF. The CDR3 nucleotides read TGTGCCAGCAGTTACAGGGTTTGGGGCAATCAGCCCCAGCATTTT.

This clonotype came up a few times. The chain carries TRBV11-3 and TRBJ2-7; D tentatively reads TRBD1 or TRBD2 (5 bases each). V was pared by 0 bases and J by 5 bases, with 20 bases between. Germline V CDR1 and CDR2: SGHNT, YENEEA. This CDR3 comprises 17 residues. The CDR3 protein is CASSLDPGSGPSHEQYF. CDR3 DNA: TGTGCCAGCAGCTTAGATCCCGGGTCGGGGCCATCCCACGAGCAGTACTTC.

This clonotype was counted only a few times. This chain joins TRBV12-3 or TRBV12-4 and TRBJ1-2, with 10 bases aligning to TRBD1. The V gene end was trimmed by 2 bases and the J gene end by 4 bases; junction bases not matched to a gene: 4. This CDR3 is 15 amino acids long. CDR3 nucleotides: TGTGCCAGCAGTTTAAGACAGGGGGCTGGCTATGGCTACACCTTC. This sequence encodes CASSLRQGAGYGYTF.

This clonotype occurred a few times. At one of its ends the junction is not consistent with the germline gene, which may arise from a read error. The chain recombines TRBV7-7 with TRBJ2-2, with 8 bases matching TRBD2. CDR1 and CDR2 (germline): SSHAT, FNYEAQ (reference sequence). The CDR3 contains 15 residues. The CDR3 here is CASSPAGVNTGELFF. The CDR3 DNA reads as TGTGCTAGCAGCCCAGCGGGGGTGAACACCGGGGAGCTGTTTTTT. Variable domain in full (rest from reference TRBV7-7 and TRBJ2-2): GAGVSQSPRYKVTKRGQDVTLRCDPISSHATLYWYQQALGQGPEFLTYFNYEAQPDKSGLPSDRFSAERPEGSISTLTIQRTEQRDSAMYRCASSPAGVNTGELFFGEGSRLTVL.